The subject of this entry is one T cell receptor (beta chain). Looked up from germline, CDR1 is ENHRY and CDR2 is SYGVKD. The CDR3 is made up of 15 amino acids. The V end was cut by 2 bases, the J end by 3 bases, with 14 bases between. The sample is drawn from a study of blood T cell repertoires in COVID-19. Across the study: From T cells, B-cell-depleted T cells, or PBMCs came the material, which was cDNA or gDNA.

Only in-frame clones appear in the TCRdb table, and some are missing; sequencing was by immunoSEQ multiplex PCR. Of about 190,000 clones in the sample, more than 70% were seen once. Specimen: peripheral blood. The receptor was derived from a man in his late teens or twenties with active or convalescent COVID-19. The genes are TRBV10-3 and TRBJ2-7; D remains unclear. The CDR3 is CAISEGANRDYEQYF. The CDR3, as DNA: TGTGCCATCAGTGAGGGTGCGAATAGAGACTACGAGCAGTACTTC.